This TCR beta chain was retrieved from a study of CD8 T cells in ankylosing spondylitis (TCRdb year 2017). Concerning the study at large: T cell receptor beta repertoires were profiled in healthy donors and ankylosing spondylitis patients so that disease-linked TCR variants could be found. In total, the full study cohort was made up of about 110 healthy donors and 20 to 25 ankylosing spondylitis patients. Peripheral blood was sampled, and synovial fluid was also collected from ankylosing spondylitis patients.

Sequencer: Illumina HiSeq 2500. Quantitative 5'-RACE with molecular barcodes was the method used to prepare the TCR beta libraries. The source study handled its data this way. Disease-linked TCR variants were identified with a new computational method built on a probabilistic model of VDJ rearrangement. TCRdb's own reprocessing of the public reads used fastp at Q25 and MiXCR and kept productive beta chains. A single entry per CDR3 protein holds the most common genes and DNA from its merged rows. The V and J calls and clone size are TCRdb's, not the authors'. Here the sample has approximately 500,000 distinct CDR3 sequences; about an eighth occur a single time. Under 7.5% of the sample lies in the top ten. The junction carries 16 bases between V and J, which are trimmed by 5 bases and 3 bases respectively. The CDR3 goes from the cysteine to the phenylalanine over 15 residues. Just the 45-base CDR3 DNA is kept, in frame starting at base 1. According to the germline V gene, CDR1 reads SGHVS and CDR2 reads FNYEAQ.

In the case of this clonotype: What this receptor recognizes is not known. No much larger clone exists at a distance of one base, and base qualities are not known.

What the authors observed across the whole study: The disease-linked clones showed a CD8+ phenotype and occurred at relatively low frequencies in peripheral blood. Some motif variants were previously reported in synovial fluid and blood of reactive arthritis patients, suggesting common disease-initiation mechanisms. A TCR beta motif of about 8 highly homologous amino acid variants appeared characteristic of blood from ankylosing spondylitis patients. The disease-linked clones were reported to be significantly enriched in matched synovial fluid samples from ankylosing spondylitis patients.

Here the chain combines TRBV7-6 and TRBJ2-5; possibly the D gene is TRBD2, per 6 matching bases. The TCR comes from a male donor with ankylosing spondylitis. Sequencing used blood, either unsorted or a sorted T cell fraction (not recorded which). The base sequence is TGTGCCAGCAGCATAACCGGGACTTACGAAGAGACCCAGTACTTC. Its amino acids are CASSITGTYEETQYF.